This TCR beta chain was found in a study of T cell repertoires in cytomegalovirus infection. In the study overall: Evidence of both CMV infection and a matching HLA type came from public TCR beta signatures.

Trimming stripped 4 bases from V and 3 bases from J, with 9 bases between. The CDR3 is 14 residues long. Germline V gene sequence: CDR1 LGHNA, CDR2 YNFKEQ. Study-level findings and limits: HLA-C-restricted TCR beta clonotypes specific for CMV led the ex vivo response.

This clonotype occurred many times. What it binds is not known. A single record per CDR3 protein comes from TCRdb applying MiXCR to the reads. Of 400,000 to 550,000 distinct CDR3 sequences in the sample, approximately 10% were seen once. The chain has TRBV4-2 and TRBJ1-4, with D possibly being TRBD1 (6 bases). The specimen sequenced was PBMCs. The TCR sequence derives from a human donor in good health (CMV status not recorded). Some clones in this sample may be carry-over from other donors' samples. The CDR3 bases are TGTGCCAGCAGCCCGGGACACTCTAATGAAAAACTGTTTTTT. Translating gives CASSPGHSNEKLFF.